The T cell receptor (beta chain) described here comes from a study of neoadjuvant anti-PD-1 for oral cavity cancer. Study in general: Non-progressing patients received a fourth nivolumab dose near day 43, then surgery on days 50-56.

There are 14 residues in the CDR3. The V end was cut by 7 bases, the J end by 0 bases, with 11 bases between. CDR1 and CDR2 from the germline V gene are SNHLY and FYNNEI. TCRdb's table, derived via immunoSEQ multiplex PCR, lists solely in-frame clones and lacks some. The sample holds tens of thousands of clones, approximately 82% seen once. The specimen was PBMCs, collected before nivolumab (anti-PD-1) treatment. V and J are TRBV2 and TRBJ2-3; possible D gene TRBD2, 5 bases. This receptor was obtained from a person aged 40 to 85 with oral cavity squamous cell carcinoma. CDR3 loop: CASTKRTSTDTQYF. The CDR3 DNA reads TGTGCCAGCACTAAGCGGACTAGCACAGATACGCAGTATTTT.